Listed here are 31 T cell receptor beta chains from one sample, sequenced in a study of blood T cells in healthy people across ages (dated by TCRdb to the mid-2010s). The method was 5' RACE. Sequencing instrument: Illumina HiSeq 2500. A second PCR of about 7 to 12 cycles was run with a J-beta primer mix and a sample-barcoded 5' primer. The public reads were quality trimmed at Q25 with fastp and then assembled into clones with MiXCR by TCRdb, keeping productive beta chains. Identical CDR3 proteins give one entry, which carries the most common genes and DNA. The sample table lists roughly 800,000 distinct CDR3 sequences, roughly 64% of them with a count of one. The top ten constitute 22% of the sample. Sequencing was done on a sample of blood. Receptors originate from a young man in good health.

As to this clonotype: At one boundary the junction diverges from the germline segment, which might be a read error. This sequence joins TRBV28 and TRBJ2-5; D call uncertain. This CDR3 spans 16 amino acids. The germline gives CDR1 MDHEN, CDR2 SYDVKM. The CDR3 loop reads CAGSLSLGATQETQYF. The CDR3 nucleotides read TGTGCCGGCAGTTTATCCCTCGGAGCCACACAAGAGACCCAGTACTTC.

The chain links TRBV12-3 or TRBV12-4 to TRBJ2-1; TRBD2 agrees at 11 bases. The CDR3 has 18 amino acids. V gave up 1 base and J gave up 12 bases; unmatched junction bases: 17. CDR3: CASSLVVGVAGGTGGQFF. CDR3 coding DNA: TGTGCCAGCAGTTTAGTGGTCGGTGTAGCGGGAGGGACTGGGGGGCAGTTCTTC.

This clonotype was counted only a few times. The chain has TRBV3-1 and TRBJ1-5; possible D gene TRBD1, 5 bases. The CDR3 totals 16 residues. Trimming stripped 1 base from V and 6 bases from J, with 16 bases between. From germline, CDR1 is LGHDT and CDR2 YNNKEL (reference sequence). CDR3 region: CASSQGYWTTFQPQHF. The CDR3 nucleotides read TGTGCCAGCAGCCAAGGGTACTGGACAACCTTTCAGCCCCAGCATTTT.

Comments on this clonotype: This clone may be a read error of a much larger clone one base away. The chain employs TRBV12-3 or TRBV12-4 and TRBJ2-1, with a weak D call TRBD2 (6 bases). V was cut by 8 bases and J by 5 bases, with 13 bases left in between. The CDR3 length is 13 residues. CDR3 nucleotide sequence: TGTGCCAGCGGGTGGGAGGCCCACAATGAGCAGTTCTTC. Translated: CASGWEAHNEQFF.

J is TRBJ2-2 and V is TRBV10-3; weak D call: TRBD1 (5 bases). The CDR3 spans 16 residues. V was trimmed by 3 bases and J by 0 bases, leaving 11 bases between them. Germline V lookup: CDR1 ENHRY, CDR2 SYGVKD. The CDR3, as DNA: TGTGCCATCAGTGATTTTGGACACACGAACACCGGGGAGCTGTTTTTT. Translation gives CAISDFGHTNTGELFF.

J is TRBJ2-6 and V is TRBV29-1; 7 bases are shared with TRBD1. V lost 6 bases, J lost 4 bases, and 6 bases stayed unmatched. The length of the CDR3 is 14 residues. CDR1 SQVTM and CDR2 ANQGSEA come from the germline V gene. This CDR3 is CSVQTGSGANVLTF. The CDR3 nucleotides read TGCAGCGTCCAGACAGGGTCAGGGGCCAACGTCCTGACTTTC.

This clonotype has just a few counts. The CDR3 is CASSRDSEPNNEQFF. CDR3 bases: TGTGCCAGCAGCCGGGACTCGGAGCCGAACAATGAGCAGTTCTTC. V usage is TRBV7-2 and J usage is TRBJ2-1; TRBD2 might be the D (6 bases). CDR3 length: 15 amino acids. Germline CDR1 SGHTA, CDR2 FQGNSA. The V and J ends lost 5 bases and 5 bases respectively, with 16 bases between them.

The V call is TRBV6-6, the J call TRBJ1-2; D may be TRBD1 (6 bases). The germline V gene has CDR1 MNHNY and CDR2 SVGAGI (reference sequence). Trimming pared 6 bases from V and 8 bases from J, leaving 19 bases between. CDR3 length: 14 amino acids. CDR3 in DNA: TGTGCCAGCAGCTTTGAGCCACAGGGAGGCGGCTACACCTTC. This sequence encodes CASSFEPQGGGYTF.

There are a few counts of this clonotype. This chain connects TRBV2 to TRBJ2-7; D remains unclear. This CDR3 has 14 amino acids. V lost 6 bases and J lost 1, with 13 bases in between. The germline gives CDR1 SNHLY, CDR2 FYNNEI. CDR3 residues: CASRAGYTSYEQYF. The CDR3 DNA reads as TGTGCCAGCAGGGCAGGATATACTTCCTACGAGCAGTACTTC. Complete variable domain (other parts from reference TRBV2 and TRBJ2-7): EPEVTQTPSHQVTQMGQEVILRCVPISNHLYFYWYRQILGQKVEFLVSFYNNEISEKSEIFDDQFSVERPDGSNFTLKIRSTKLEDSAMYFCASRAGYTSYEQYFGPGTRLTVT.

This clonotype has just a few counts. CDR3 residues: CASSFAGKRQETQYF. The CDR3, as DNA: TGTGCCAGCAGCTTTGCTGGCAAGCGCCAAGAGACCCAGTACTTC. The chain couples TRBV7-2 to TRBJ2-5, with no clear D. CDR3 length: 15 amino acids. V was shortened by 3 bases and J by 1 base, with 12 bases between the two germline ends. Germline CDR1 is SGHTA and CDR2 is FQGNSA.

The rearrangement links TRBV28 to TRBJ2-7; the D gene is possibly TRBD2 (5 bases). V dropped 8 bases and J dropped 0 bases, with 26 bases sitting between them. Germline V CDR1 and CDR2: MDHEN, SYDVKM. The CDR3 contains 18 residues. The CDR3 DNA reads TGTGCCAGCGTTTCCGAGCGGCCAAGGGTCGAAAGCTCCTACGAGCAGTACTTC. This codes for CASVSERPRVESSYEQYF.

This clonotype occurred a few times. The rearrangement joins TRBV13 to TRBJ1-2, with D maybe TRBD1 (5 bases). With 5 bases removed from V and 4 bases from J, the gap between germline ends came to 11 bases. The CDR3 extends over 13 amino acids. Germline V CDR1 and CDR2: PRHDT, FYEKMQ (reference sequence). Written as DNA, the CDR3 is TGTGCCAGCAGCCTCCCCGGGGGCTATGGCTACACCTTC. The encoded protein is CASSLPGGYGYTF.

The chain employs TRBV6-8 and TRBJ1-1, with 12 bases that match TRBD1. This CDR3 contains 18 residues. The germline CDR1 and CDR2 sequences are MNHGY and SAAAGT. The ends lost 0 bases at V and 5 bases at J; junction bases unmatched: 10. The CDR3 DNA reads TGTGCCAGCAGTTACTCGGGGACAGGGGGCCTATCGGTGACTGAAGCTTTCTTT. Translation gives CASSYSGTGGLSVTEAFF.

V and J are TRBV20-1 and TRBJ2-3, with a tentative D call TRBD2 (6 bases). Germline V gene sequence: CDR1 DFQATT, CDR2 SNEGSKA (reference sequence). The CDR3 totals 15 residues. V was pared by 2 bases and J by 4 bases, with 16 bases between. CDR3 sequence reads: CSARFIPGVSDTQYF. The DNA of the CDR3 is TGCAGTGCTAGATTCATCCCGGGAGTTTCAGATACGCAGTATTTT.

The chain carries TRBV20-1 and TRBJ2-1, with 12 bases lining up with TRBD2. The germline CDR1 and CDR2 sequences are DFQATT and SNEGSKA (reference sequence). The length of the CDR3 is 14 residues. The junction had 4 bases not matched to a gene; V was cut back by 5 bases and J by 5 bases. The CDR3 coding sequence is TGCAGTGCTGGGCGACTAGCGGGAGACAATGAGCAGTTCTTC. Translation: CSAGRLAGDNEQFF.

V usage is TRBV28 and J usage is TRBJ1-1; D gene ambiguous. The CDR3 is 12 residues long. V was pared by 6 bases and J by 0 bases, with 5 bases between. Germline V lookup: CDR1 MDHEN, CDR2 SYDVKM. CDR3 sequence (DNA): TGTGCCAGCAGACCTTTGAACACTGAAGCTTTCTTT. This translates into CASRPLNTEAFF.

The V gene is TRBV20-1, the J gene TRBJ2-3; D is possibly TRBD2 (5 bases). The CDR3 is 14 amino acids. The germline V gene has CDR1 DFQATT and CDR2 SNEGSKA (reference sequence). Trimming stripped 2 bases from V and 6 bases from J, with 15 bases between. The CDR3 here is CSARLGAGADTQYF. The DNA of the CDR3 is TGCAGTGCTAGATTGGGAGCCGGCGCGGATACGCAGTATTTT.

The chain recombines TRBV2 with TRBJ2-7; D call uncertain. The V end lost 4 bases, the J end lost 3 bases, and 4 bases lay between the germline ends. Germline V CDR1 and CDR2: SNHLY, FYNNEI. CDR3 size: 11 residues. The CDR3 bases are TGTGCCAGCAGTGCCGTCTACGAGCAGTACTTC. Encoded protein: CASSAVYEQYF.

The rearrangement joins TRBV7-2 to TRBJ1-2; D is unresolved. Trimming removed 4 bases from V and 8 bases from J, with 23 bases in between. From germline, CDR1 is SGHTA and CDR2 FQGNSA. This CDR3 is 16 amino acids long. CDR3 in amino acids: CASSSQITGVGKGYTF. The CDR3, as DNA: TGTGCCAGCAGCTCTCAGATTACGGGTGTCGGCAAAGGCTACACCTTC.

This clonotype has a handful of counts. V is TRBV10-3 and J is TRBJ2-1; weak D call: TRBD2 (6 bases). CDR3 length: 16 amino acids. Germline V gene lookup returns CDR1 ENHRY and CDR2 SYGVKD. The ends were cut back, 0 bases at V and 7 bases at J, with 16 bases in the middle. As DNA, the CDR3 is TGTGCCATCAGTGAGTCCGGCGGGGACCACCGTAATGAGCAGTTCTTC. Translated, it gives CAISESGGDHRNEQFF.

In its sample, this clonotype was seen a few times. The chain combines TRBV4-2 with TRBJ2-7, with D uncertain. The assigned J gene may be wrong: the sequence end matches TRBJ2-5 better. Germline values: CDR1 LGHNA, CDR2 YNFKEQ. This CDR3 spans 14 amino acids. CDR3 coding DNA: TGTGCCAGCAGCCTCCCCGGCTTCGCCGAGACCCAGTACTTC. Encoded protein: CASSLPGFAETQYF.

The genes are TRBV7-2 and TRBJ1-1; D is unresolved. Germline V gene data show CDR1 as SGHTA and CDR2 as FQGNSA. This CDR3 region has 15 residues. Trimming pared 7 bases from V and 1 base from J, leaving 16 bases between. CDR3 in amino acids: CASTHSVGRNTEAFF. DNA for the CDR3: TGTGCCAGCACCCATTCGGTCGGGAGGAACACTGAAGCTTTCTTT.

This chain links TRBV25-1 with TRBJ2-1, with 11 bases fitting TRBD2. The CDR3 loop spans 16 amino acids. Germline assignment: CDR1 MGHDK and CDR2 SYGVNS. Trimming at V came to 3 bases and at J to 4 bases, leaving 5 bases not matched to a gene. The CDR3 reads CASSDPTSGGYNEQFF. The DNA of the CDR3 is TGTGCCAGCAGTGACCCAACTAGCGGGGGTTACAATGAGCAGTTCTTC.

V gene TRBV20-1 combines with J gene TRBJ2-7, with D uncertain. The V end lost 6 bases, the J end lost 0 bases, and 18 bases lay between the germline ends. The CDR3 length is 15 residues. Germline loops: CDR1 DFQATT, CDR2 SNEGSKA (reference sequence). CDR3 amino acids: CSAASSLDVSYEQYF. The CDR3 nucleotides read TGCAGTGCCGCAAGCAGCCTCGACGTCTCCTACGAGCAGTACTTC.

This clonotype has only one observation. The V and J genes are TRBV12-3 or TRBV12-4 and TRBJ2-4, with TRBD2 as a possible D gene (5 bases). The J call could be wrong; TRBJ2-5 is a better fit for the DNA end. CDR3 length: 15 residues. The CDR3 spells CASRSSGGRQETQYF. The CDR3 region has the DNA TGTGCCAGCAGATCCTCCGGAGGTAGACAAGAGACCCAGTACTTC.

The chain combines TRBV7-2 with TRBJ2-7, with D possibly being TRBD1 or TRBD2 (5 bases each). This CDR3 comprises 15 residues. Trimming removed 3 bases from V and 3 bases from J, with 15 bases in between. Germline V lookup: CDR1 SGHTA, CDR2 FQGNSA. The CDR3 coding sequence is TGTGCCAGCAGCTTCATAGGGGCGGGTATCTACGAGCAGTACTTC. It yields the protein CASSFIGAGIYEQYF.

The chain couples TRBV27 to TRBJ2-5; tentative D call: TRBD1 (5 bases). Germline V gene sequence: CDR1 MNHEY, CDR2 SMNVEV (reference sequence). The CDR3 has 16 amino acids. V was cut by 0 bases and J by 4 bases, with 15 bases left in between. CDR3 residues: CASSLSATTGVETQYF. DNA of the CDR3: TGTGCCAGCAGTTTATCTGCAACTACAGGAGTAGAGACCCAGTACTTC.

The chain carries TRBV6-6 and TRBJ2-7; 7 bases map to TRBD1. The CDR3 spans 13 residues. The germline CDR1 and CDR2 sequences are MNHNY and SVGAGI (reference sequence). V trimming: 6 bases; J trimming: 1 base; junction bases outside the gene matches: 3. CDR3 sequence reads: CASSTGESYEQYF. CDR3 nucleotide sequence: TGTGCCAGCAGCACAGGGGAATCCTACGAGCAGTACTTC.

This chain connects TRBV7-2 to TRBJ2-7; 7 bases agree with TRBD1. Germline-derived CDR1 and CDR2 are SGHTA and FQGNSA. The CDR3 runs 15 residues. V lost 6 bases, J lost 1 base, and 9 bases stayed unmatched. This chain's CDR3 is CASSVVGTASYEQYF. The DNA for the CDR3 is TGTGCCAGCAGTGTAGTCGGGACAGCTTCCTACGAGCAGTACTTC.

The chain links TRBV20-1 to TRBJ2-7; 8 positions agree with TRBD2. Trimming removed 7 bases from V and 7 bases from J; junction bases left unmatched: 15. Germline V CDR1 and CDR2: DFQATT, SNEGSKA (reference sequence). This CDR3 contains 14 residues. The CDR3: CSVKNAGGPEEQYF. The CDR3 DNA reads TGCAGTGTGAAAAATGCGGGGGGTCCCGAAGAGCAGTACTTC.

The J gene is TRBJ2-3, the V gene TRBV10-2; 7 positions agree with TRBD2. There are 14 residues in the CDR3. Trimming cost V 3 bases and J 5 bases; bases outside gene matches: 5. Germline CDR1 is WSHSY and CDR2 is SAAADI. CDR3 region: CASSDQRGGDTQYF. In nucleotides, the CDR3 is TGCGCCAGCAGTGATCAGCGGGGTGGAGATACGCAGTATTTT.